The next 16 T cell receptor beta chains were all read from a single sample in a study of regulatory T cells in long-lasting Graves disease. Arm-PCR of CDR3 regions and iRepertoire HTBI primers were the basis on which TCR beta libraries were built. TCRdb reanalysed the multiplex PCR reads using MiXCR and keeps one entry per CDR3 protein. Of about 440,000 distinct CDR3 sequences listed, under 15% are singletons. This sample's time point: newly diagnosed GD, antithyroid drugs for less than 3 months. After RNA was extracted from PBMCs, the TCR library was made from it. The same data also contributed to another study, on T cells in Graves' hyperthyroidism and ophthalmopathy.

The sample here was peripheral blood mononuclear cells (PBMCs), taken at new diagnosis, from a patient treated with antithyroid drugs. The receptor set was obtained from a woman aged 25-40 years with Graves disease.

Of note for this clonotype: This may come from a read error, since a much larger clone is one base off. The V gene is TRBV5-1, the J gene TRBJ2-2, with D possibly being TRBD2 (5 bases). The CDR3 is 18 residues long. Germline V gives CDR1 SGHRS, CDR2 YFSETQ. V lost 2 bases to trimming and J lost 2 bases, with 19 bases between them. The CDR3 region has the DNA TGCGCCAGCAGCTTAGCCTACCAACCGGACTTTAACACCGGGGAGCTGTTTTTT. Protein: CASSLAYQPDFNTGELFF.

Worth noting for this clonotype: At one end, the junction sequence differs from germline, possibly due to a read error. This rearrangement joins TRBV7-7 to TRBJ2-1, with 7 bases fitting TRBD2. Germline V gene sequence: CDR1 SSHAT, CDR2 FNYEAQ (reference sequence). The CDR3 contains 15 residues. The CDR3 coding sequence is TGTGCTAGCAGCTTTGGTAGCGGGCTGGGCCATGAGCAGTTCTTC. It is translated as CASSFGSGLGHEQFF.

The rearrangement joins TRBV6-5 to TRBJ1-6; D uncertain. V lost 2 bases and J 7 bases, leaving 12 bases between the germline ends. CDR1 and CDR2 (germline): MNHEY, SVGAGI. The CDR3 consists of 15 residues. CDR3: CASSYDLRRNSPLHF. The CDR3, as DNA: TGTGCCAGCAGTTACGATTTACGGAGAAATTCACCCCTCCACTTT.

V usage is TRBV12-3 or TRBV12-4 and J usage is TRBJ2-1, with unresolved D. The CDR3 has 14 amino acids. V gave up 6 bases and J gave up 0 bases, with 9 bases separating them. The CDR3 protein is CASRSVGSYNEQFF. CDR3 nucleotide sequence: TGTGCCAGCAGGAGCGTTGGCTCCTACAATGAGCAGTTCTTC.

This clonotype has more than one count but fewer than ten. The chain combines TRBV6-1 with TRBJ2-7; D possibly corresponds to TRBD2 (6 bases). Germline CDR1 and CDR2: MNHNS and SASEGT. Trimming cost V 7 bases and J 1 base, with 8 bases left between them. This CDR3 region has 12 residues. CDR3 region: CASTRGSYEQYF. Written as DNA, the CDR3 is TGTGCCAGCACACGGGGGTCCTACGAGCAGTACTTC.

The genes are TRBV10-3 and TRBJ2-7; a weak D match, TRBD2 (6 bases). V lost 6 bases, J lost 0 bases, and 15 bases lay in between. The CDR3 is 15 amino acids. Germline V gives CDR1 ENHRY, CDR2 SYGVKD. For the CDR3, the DNA is TGTGCCATCAGGGAGGGCTCTTCACTCTCCTACGAGCAGTACTTC. Translating it yields CAIREGSSLSYEQYF.

The V and J genes are TRBV4-2 and TRBJ1-1; unclear D gene. The CDR3 spans 12 residues. The germline V gene encodes CDR1 LGHNA and CDR2 YNFKEQ. V dropped 4 bases and J dropped 7 bases, with 10 bases sitting between them. The DNA for the CDR3 is TGTGCCAGCAGCCTCCTCCAAGATGAAGCTTTCTTT. This translates into CASSLLQDEAFF.

This clonotype was seen many times. For the CDR3, the DNA is TGTGCCTGGGATGGACAAATCGTCACAGATACGCAGTATTTT. This encodes CAWDGQIVTDTQYF. The chain employs TRBV30 and TRBJ2-3; D possibly corresponds to TRBD1 (5 bases). The V gene lost 5 bases and the J gene lost 2 bases, with 14 bases spanning the gap. CDR3 size: 14 residues. Germline V gives CDR1 GTSNPN, CDR2 SVGIG (reference sequence).

This clonotype was recorded only once. A read error is possible here, since a much larger clone lies one base away. The chain uses TRBV19 and TRBJ1-1; tentatively, D is TRBD1 (5 bases). Germline V CDR1 and CDR2: LNHDA, SQIVND (reference sequence). Trimming stripped 5 bases from V and 5 bases from J, with 15 bases between. The CDR3 consists of 14 residues. CDR3 loop: CASSVGPGRTEAFF. The CDR3 DNA is TGTGCCAGTAGTGTAGGACCAGGGCGGACTGAAGCTTTCTTT.

This clonotype was detected many times. The chain carries TRBV27 and TRBJ2-7; the match to TRBD2 covers 11 bases. The V gene end was trimmed by 6 bases and the J gene end by 2 bases; junction bases not matched to a gene: 6. The germline V gene has CDR1 MNHEY and CDR2 SMNVEV (reference sequence). This CDR3 comprises 15 residues. The CDR3 DNA reads as TGTGCCAGCAGACTCGGACTAGCGGGTACCTACGAGCAGTACTTC. As protein: CASRLGLAGTYEQYF.

The chain is built from TRBV5-5 and TRBJ2-7; 7 bases fit TRBD1. The V segment lost 4 bases and the J segment 5 bases; nucleotides outside the gene matches: 12. Germline values: CDR1 SGHKS, CDR2 YYEKEE (reference sequence). CDR3 length: 15 residues. The CDR3 DNA reads TGTGCCAGCAGCCTACGGACAGGCTTTACCCACGAGCAGTACTTC. Translating it yields CASSLRTGFTHEQYF. The complete variable domain, with remaining parts taken from reference TRBV5-5 and TRBJ2-7, reads DAGVTQSPTHLIKTRGQQVTLRCSPISGHKSVSWYQQVLGQGPQFIFQYYEKEERGRGNFPDRFSARQFPNYSSELNVNALLLGDSALYLCASSLRTGFTHEQYFGPGTRLTVT.

This clonotype was counted a few times. The chain recombines TRBV11-2 with TRBJ2-7, with 8 bases aligning to TRBD2. J gave up 7 bases and V 5 bases, and 16 bases lay outside the gene matches. The CDR3 has 16 residues. Germline lookup yields CDR1 SGHAT and CDR2 FQNNGV. The chain's CDR3 is CASSPWISGSFQEQYF. The CDR3 nucleotides read TGTGCCAGCAGCCCCTGGATAAGCGGGAGTTTTCAGGAGCAGTACTTC.

This clonotype has at least ten counts. V is TRBV5-5 and J is TRBJ2-2, with D tentatively TRBD1 (6 bases). The CDR3 is made up of 13 amino acids. Germline V gene data show CDR1 as SGHKS and CDR2 as YYEKEE (reference sequence). The V end lost 4 bases, the J end lost 8 bases, and 12 bases lay between the germline ends. CDR3 sequence: CASSGLGAGELFF. For the CDR3, the DNA is TGTGCCAGCAGCGGCCTGGGGGCTGGGGAGCTGTTTTTT.

V and J are TRBV15 and TRBJ2-3; D possibly matches TRBD1 or TRBD2 (5 bases each). V lost 5 bases and J 2 bases, leaving 20 bases between the germline ends. CDR3 size: 17 residues. Germline CDR1 and CDR2: LNHNV and YYDKDF (reference sequence). This CDR3 is CATSRTGRTGNTDTQYF. The CDR3 DNA follows: TGTGCCACCAGCCGGACGGGACGGACCGGGAACACAGATACGCAGTATTTT.

This clonotype appeared a few times. The chain carries TRBV5-1 and TRBJ2-7, with D possibly matching TRBD2 (7 bases). The CDR3 has 16 amino acids. The germline gives CDR1 SGHRS, CDR2 YFSETQ. Deletions cut 1 base from V and 6 bases from J, with 20 bases between. Here the CDR3 DNA reads TGCGCCAGCAGCTTGTCGGGGGGCGGGATACGTGGCGAGCAGTACTTC. This codes for CASSLSGGGIRGEQYF.

The CDR3 here is CASTTSAGPSSYNEQFF. The CDR3 nucleotides are TGTGCCAGCACCACTAGCGCCGGTCCTAGCTCCTACAATGAGCAGTTCTTC. This chain joins TRBV12-3 or TRBV12-4 and TRBJ2-1; 7 bases fit TRBD2. The CDR3 has 17 amino acids. J gave up 0 bases and V 7 bases, and 12 bases lay outside the gene matches.